The 18 T cell receptor beta chains below all came from one sample that was sequenced in a study of Graves' ophthalmopathy and Graves' hyperthyroidism. The authors amplified TCR beta CDR3 regions, and they did so from RNA transcripts for repertoire sequencing. Scientists carried out first-round RT-PCR using HTBI primers and then a second-round multiplex PCR. Each CDR3 protein is one row after TCRdb ran MiXCR on the multiplex PCR reads. The sample contains roughly 300,000 distinct CDR3 sequences, 17% of which appear only once. The sequencing input was peripheral blood. The origin of the receptors is an adult man with Graves' ophthalmopathy.

This clonotype was seen many times. J is TRBJ2-2 and V is TRBV12-3 or TRBV12-4, with 9 bases lining up with TRBD1. The CDR3 spans 15 residues. V lost 5 bases and J lost 3; bases outside the gene matches: 4. The CDR3 DNA follows: TGTGCCAGCAGTCACAGGGGGCTCTACACCGGGGAGCTGTTTTTT. Protein product: CASSHRGLYTGELFF.

In this sample, this clonotype turned up many times. The genes are TRBV6-1 and TRBJ1-2, with 7 bases that match TRBD1. The CDR3 length is 15 residues. Germline CDR1 MNHNS, CDR2 SASEGT. V shed 5 bases, J shed 8 bases, and the junction held 14 bases outside the gene matches. CDR3 bases: TGTGCCAGCAGTCTTAAGTGGCAGGGGGTAGGCGGCTACACCTTC. This translates into CASSLKWQGVGGYTF.

The V and J genes are TRBV6-2 or TRBV6-3 and TRBJ2-7, with D perhaps TRBD1 or TRBD2 (5 bases each). The CDR3 contains 16 residues. Trimming removed 0 bases at V and 6 bases at J, with 18 bases between. From germline, CDR1 is MNHEY and CDR2 SVGEGT. The CDR3 DNA reads TGTGCCAGCAGTTACTCGGTGGGGACCGGGCTCCTCGAGCAGTACTTC. Its protein product is CASSYSVGTGLLEQYF.

This clonotype was found many times. The chain combines TRBV20-1 with TRBJ1-2; TRBD1 aligns across 11 bases. This CDR3 comprises 15 residues. The trim removed 8 bases at V and 8 bases at J, leaving 16 bases unmatched. Germline V gene lookup returns CDR1 DFQATT and CDR2 SNEGSKA (reference sequence). The CDR3 region has the DNA TGCAGTCCACCAACCGGGACAGGGGGAGTTGGGGGCTACACCTTC. It is translated as CSPPTGTGGVGGYTF.

This clonotype was counted at least ten times. The rearrangement uses TRBV28 and TRBJ1-2; no clear D gene. Between the trimmed V and J ends, which lost 5 bases and 7 bases, there was a span of 20 bases. CDR3 length: 15 amino acids. Germline CDR1 is MDHEN and CDR2 is SYDVKM. Here the CDR3 DNA reads TGTGCCAGCAGTCTATATAACACAGAGCTAACTGGCTACACCTTC. Residues: CASSLYNTELTGYTF.

This clonotype was recorded many times. The chain employs TRBV11-1 and TRBJ1-2; D may be TRBD1 (5 bases). This CDR3 contains 16 residues. Germline V gives CDR1 SGHAT, CDR2 FQDESV (reference sequence). Trimming stripped 5 bases from V and 0 bases from J, with 16 bases between. As DNA, the CDR3 is TGTGCCAGCAGCCAACAGTCGGGGACCGCTAACTATGGCTACACCTTC. Its translation: CASSQQSGTANYGYTF.

This clonotype was found many times. The chain employs TRBV27 and TRBJ1-2; no clear D gene. The germline V and J ends were trimmed by 6 bases and 6 bases, with 5 bases remaining between them. CDR1 and CDR2 (germline): MNHEY, SMNVEV (reference sequence). This CDR3 has 10 residues. This CDR3 is CASRRHGYTF. The CDR3 DNA is TGTGCCAGCAGAAGGCATGGCTACACCTTC.

At least ten counts were recorded for this clonotype. This sequence joins TRBV29-1 and TRBJ2-5; 11 nucleotides align to TRBD2. Germline V gene data show CDR1 as SQVTM and CDR2 as ANQGSEA. The CDR3 has 13 amino acids. The junction had 3 bases not matched to a gene; V was cut back by 6 bases and J by 3 bases. CDR3 bases: TGCAGCGTCAGACTAGCGGGAAAAGAGACCCAGTACTTC. Residues: CSVRLAGKETQYF.

In its sample, this clonotype was seen many times. This rearrangement joins TRBV11-1 to TRBJ2-7, with 9 bases lining up with TRBD2. With V trimmed by 3 bases and J by 0 bases, 12 bases remained unmatched. Germline assignment: CDR1 SGHAT and CDR2 FQDESV (reference sequence). The CDR3 is made up of 18 amino acids. As DNA, the CDR3 is TGTGCCAGCAGCTTTTCATCGCTATCTAGCGGGACCTCCTACGAGCAGTACTTC. The encoded protein is CASSFSSLSSGTSYEQYF.

This clonotype came up many times. V usage is TRBV7-9 and J usage is TRBJ2-7; D is ambiguous. CDR1 is SEHNR, CDR2 FQNEAQ, per germline (reference sequence). The V and J ends lost 3 bases and 8 bases respectively, with 14 bases between them. There are 13 residues in the CDR3. In DNA form, the CDR3 reads TGTGCCAGCAGCTTGGAAGGCTATACGAAGCAGTACTTC. Protein: CASSLEGYTKQYF.

Worth noting for this clonotype: One junction end does not reproduce the germline sequence, and a read error may be involved. V gene TRBV6-2 or TRBV6-3 combines with J gene TRBJ2-5, with 11 bases that match TRBD1. The CDR3 length is 14 residues. Germline CDR1 MNHEY, CDR2 SVGEGT. Here the CDR3 DNA reads TGTGTCAGCAGTCCGGACAGGGGGCGAGGGACTCAGTACTTC. Protein sequence: CVSSPDRGRGTQYF.

Only one count was recorded for this clonotype. The V gene is TRBV19, the J gene TRBJ2-3, with 9 bases fitting TRBD2. This CDR3 region has 14 residues. The germline V gene encodes CDR1 LNHDA and CDR2 SQIVND (reference sequence). The trim removed 3 bases at V and 7 bases at J, leaving 5 bases unmatched. The CDR3 protein is CASSIAGGPNTQYF. The CDR3 coding sequence is TGTGCCAGTAGTATTGCGGGAGGGCCTAATACGCAGTATTTT.

In its sample, this clonotype was seen many times. The chain links TRBV7-8 to TRBJ1-5; tentative D call: TRBD1 (6 bases). The length of the CDR3 is 15 residues. The ends were cut back, 3 bases at V and 4 bases at J, with 13 bases in the middle. Germline CDR1 is SGHVS and CDR2 is FQNEAQ. For the CDR3, the DNA is TGTGCCAGCAGCTTCCCGGGACAAGGGAATCAGCCCCAGCATTTT. Its translation is CASSFPGQGNQPQHF.

This clonotype was observed at least ten times. With a much larger clone just one base away, this may be a read error. The CDR3 spells CASTLGGMNAEAFF. In DNA form, the CDR3 reads TGTGCCAGCACCCTAGGGGGGATGAACGCTGAAGCTTTCTTT. The chain couples TRBV28 to TRBJ1-1; D is perhaps TRBD1 (6 bases). The CDR3 length is 14 residues. The germline V gene has CDR1 MDHEN and CDR2 SYDVKM.

At least ten counts were recorded for this clonotype. The gene calls are TRBV12-3 or TRBV12-4 and TRBJ2-2; 12 bases agree with TRBD2. The CDR3 spans 15 residues. J gave up 5 bases and V 6 bases, and 4 bases lay outside the gene matches. CDR3 bases: TGTGCCAGCAGACTTCTAGCGGGAGGGACCGGGGAGCTGTTTTTT. It yields the protein CASRLLAGGTGELFF.

This clonotype was observed many times. V gene TRBV11-1 combines with J gene TRBJ2-7; D remains unclear. V was clipped by 0 bases and J by 4 bases, with 22 bases between them. Germline-derived CDR1 and CDR2 are SGHAT and FQDESV (reference sequence). The CDR3 sequence is 18 residues long. DNA of the CDR3: TGTGCCAGCAGCTTAGCGGGGTCCAGAGGAAACGTCACTTACGAGCAGTACTTC. Protein: CASSLAGSRGNVTYEQYF.

In this sample, this clonotype turned up many times. This chain uses TRBV28 with TRBJ2-7, with D unresolved. This CDR3 has 12 amino acids. V was pared by 7 bases and J by 3 bases, with 10 bases between. Germline CDR1 reads MDHEN; CDR2 reads SYDVKM. CDR3: CASTSRDYEQYF. DNA for the CDR3: TGTGCCAGCACCTCTAGGGACTACGAGCAGTACTTC.

The sample holds many counts of this clonotype. The chain combines TRBV2 with TRBJ2-5; 8 bases map to TRBD1. The CDR3 loop spans 15 amino acids. The germline V gene encodes CDR1 SNHLY and CDR2 FYNNEI. J lost 5 bases, V lost 6 bases, and 11 bases had no gene match. The CDR3 region is CASSDDRGFSETQYF. DNA for the CDR3: TGTGCCAGCAGCGACGACAGGGGCTTTTCGGAGACCCAGTACTTC.